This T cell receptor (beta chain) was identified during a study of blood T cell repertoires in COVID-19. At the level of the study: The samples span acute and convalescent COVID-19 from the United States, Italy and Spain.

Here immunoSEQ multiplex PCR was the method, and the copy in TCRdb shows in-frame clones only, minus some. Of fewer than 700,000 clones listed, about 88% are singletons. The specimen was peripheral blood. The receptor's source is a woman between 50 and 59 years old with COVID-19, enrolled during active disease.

The CDR3 loop is CSVEDLIGADSLPNYGYTF. In DNA, the CDR3 is TGCAGCGTTGAAGATCTTATTGGCGCCGACAGCTTACCTAACTATGGCTACACCTTC. The chain carries TRBV29-1 and TRBJ1-2; TRBD1 is a possible D gene (5 bases). The length of the CDR3 is 19 residues. V was clipped by 0 bases and J by 0 bases, with 23 bases between them. Germline lookup yields CDR1 SQVTM and CDR2 ANQGSEA.